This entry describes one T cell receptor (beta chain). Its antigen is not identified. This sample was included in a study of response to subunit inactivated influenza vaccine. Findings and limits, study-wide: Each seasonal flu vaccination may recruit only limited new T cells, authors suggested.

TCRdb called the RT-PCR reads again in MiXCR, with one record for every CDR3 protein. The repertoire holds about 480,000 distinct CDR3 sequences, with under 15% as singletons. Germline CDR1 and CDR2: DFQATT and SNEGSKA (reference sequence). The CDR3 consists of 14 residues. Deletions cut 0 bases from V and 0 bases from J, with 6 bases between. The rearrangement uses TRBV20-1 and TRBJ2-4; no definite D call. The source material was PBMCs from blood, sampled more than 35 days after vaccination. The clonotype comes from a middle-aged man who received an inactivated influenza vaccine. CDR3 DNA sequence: TGCAGTGCTAGAGATCGAATAGCCAAAAACATTCAGTACTTC. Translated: CSARDRIAKNIQYF.